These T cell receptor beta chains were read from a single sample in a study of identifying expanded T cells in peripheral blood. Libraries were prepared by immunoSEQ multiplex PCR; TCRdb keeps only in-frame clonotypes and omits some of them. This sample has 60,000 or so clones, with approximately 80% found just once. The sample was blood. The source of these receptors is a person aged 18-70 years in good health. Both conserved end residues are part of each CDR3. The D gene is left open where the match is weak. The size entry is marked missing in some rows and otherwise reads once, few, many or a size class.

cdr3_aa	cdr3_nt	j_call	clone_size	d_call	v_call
CASSLTGGHTGELFF	TGTGCCAGCAGCTTAACAGGGGGACACACCGGGGAGCTGTTTTTT	TRBJ2-2	.	TRBD1	TRBV11-2
CASSVDPSGGANEQFF	TGTGCCAGCAGCGTAGATCCTAGCGGGGGGGCAAATGAGCAGTTCTTC	TRBJ2-1	.	TRBD2	TRBV9
CASRPPNANTGELFF	TGTGCCAGCAGACCCCCCAACGCGAACACCGGGGAGCTGTTTTTT	TRBJ2-2	.	.	TRBV6-5
CASSPSTSDSYNEQFF	TGTGCCAGCAGCCCCAGTACCTCTGACTCCTACAATGAGCAGTTCTTC	TRBJ2-1	.	.	TRBV6-4
CASSVSGVGEETQYF	TGTGCCAGCAGCGTTAGTGGAGTAGGAGAAGAGACCCAGTACTTC	TRBJ2-5	.	.	TRBV9
CASSQPDREYGYTF	TGTGCCAGCAGCCAGCCCGACAGGGAATATGGCTACACCTTC	TRBJ1-2	.	TRBD1	TRBV4-2
CAWSVQGQPQHF	TGTGCCTGGAGTGTACAAGGACAGCCCCAGCATTTT	TRBJ1-5	.	.	TRBV30
CASSPTLGTQYF	TGTGCCAGCAGCCCGACGTTGGGGACCCAGTACTTC	TRBJ2-5	.	.	TRBV7-6
CSVKQGAGETQYF	TGCAGCGTTAAGCAGGGGGCAGGGGAGACCCAGTACTTC	TRBJ2-5	.	TRBD1	TRBV29-1
CASSLTGGPSDTQYF	TGCGCCAGCAGCTTGACAGGGGGTCCCTCAGATACGCAGTATTTT	TRBJ2-3	.	TRBD1	TRBV5-1
CASRGTGREKLFF	TGTGCCAGTAGGGGGACTGGTCGAGAAAAACTGTTTTTT	TRBJ1-4	few	.	TRBV19
CASSPLSGRDTEAFF	TGTGCCAGCTCACCATTATCGGGACGTGACACTGAAGCTTTCTTT	TRBJ1-1	.	.	TRBV18
CASSFDSEAFF	TGCGCCAGCAGCTTTGACAGTGAAGCTTTCTTT	TRBJ1-1	.	.	TRBV5-1
CASSPRGRIGNNEQFF	TGTGCCAGTAGTCCCAGGGGGCGCATAGGGAACAATGAGCAGTTCTTC	TRBJ2-1	.	TRBD1	TRBV19
CAISESGEGDQPQHF	TGTGCCATCAGTGAGTCGGGTGAGGGGGATCAGCCCCAGCATTTT	TRBJ1-5	.	.	TRBV10-3
CASSDTSWGTEAFF	TGTGCCAGCAGTGACACTAGCTGGGGCACTGAAGCTTTCTTT	TRBJ1-1	.	.	TRBV6-4
CASSSNTRNEQFF	TGTGCCAGCAGTTCAAATACCAGGAATGAGCAGTTCTTC	TRBJ2-1	.	.	TRBV28
CSAAPSRGLNTEAFF	TGCAGCGCCGCCCCGTCGCGGGGATTGAACACTGAAGCTTTCTTT	TRBJ1-1	.	.	TRBV29-1
CASTAGQGYNGYTF	TGTGCCAGCACCGCGGGACAGGGGTACAATGGCTACACCTTC	TRBJ1-2	.	TRBD1	TRBV25-1
CASSPDSTSAYF	TGCGCCAGCAGCCCGGACTCGACTAGCGCATACTTC	TRBJ2-5	.	TRBD2	TRBV5-1
CASSLEGLAKNIQYF	TGTGCCAGCAGTCTAGAGGGGTTAGCCAAAAACATTCAGTACTTC	TRBJ2-4	.	.	TRBV2
CASSERGAGNTEAFF	TGTGCCAGCAGTGAGCGGGGCGCTGGGAACACTGAAGCTTTCTTT	TRBJ1-1	once	.	TRBV2
CASPSDRGRRETQYF	TGTGCCAGCCCCTCCGACCGGGGGAGGCGGGAGACCCAGTACTTC	TRBJ2-5	.	.	TRBV2
CASSDSILAAYNEQFF	TGTGCCAGCAGTGACTCGATCCTAGCGGCCTACAATGAGCAGTTCTTC	TRBJ2-1	.	TRBD2	TRBV6-4
CASSLNPGHPNTGELFF	TGCGCCAGCAGCTTAAATCCGGGACACCCGAACACCGGGGAGCTGTTTTTT	TRBJ2-2	once	.	TRBV5-1
CAWSVSVNGYTF	TGTGCCTGGAGTGTATCTGTAAATGGCTACACCTTC	TRBJ1-2	.	.	TRBV30
CASSLYGQGAYEQYF	TGTGCCAGCAGCTTGTACGGACAGGGGGCCTACGAGCAGTACTTC	TRBJ2-7	.	TRBD1	TRBV7-9
CASSLFQGIEQYF	TGTGCCAGCAGTTTATTCCAGGGGATCGAGCAGTACTTC	TRBJ2-7	.	.	TRBV27